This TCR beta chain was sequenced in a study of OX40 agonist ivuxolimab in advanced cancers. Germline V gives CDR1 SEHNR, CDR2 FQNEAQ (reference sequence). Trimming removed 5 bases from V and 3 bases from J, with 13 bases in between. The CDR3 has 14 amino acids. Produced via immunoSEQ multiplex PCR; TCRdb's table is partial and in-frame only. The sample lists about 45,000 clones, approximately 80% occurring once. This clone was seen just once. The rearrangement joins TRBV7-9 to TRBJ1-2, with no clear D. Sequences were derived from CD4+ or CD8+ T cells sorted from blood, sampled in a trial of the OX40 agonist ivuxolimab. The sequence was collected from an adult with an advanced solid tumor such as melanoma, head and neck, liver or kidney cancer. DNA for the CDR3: TGTGCCAGCAGCACTCCCGGGTCCTACTATGGCTACACCTTC. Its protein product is CASSTPGSYYGYTF.